Detailed here is one TCR beta chain. A multiplex PCR was run with 60 Vbeta primers and 13 Jbeta primers. Clones were sequenced by immunoSEQ multiplex PCR, and TCRdb holds only the in-frame ones, with some missing. The table shows some 160,000 clones, with 70% to 80% occurring only once. This sample is drawn from a study of cytomegalovirus exposure and HLA in healthy donors. Per germline, CDR1 MNHNS and CDR2 SASEGT. The CDR3 extends over 12 amino acids. V lost 4 bases and J 4 bases, leaving 8 bases between the germline ends. The receptor was derived from a woman in her thirties or forties in good health and CMV-seronegative. Sample: PBMCs. This chain uses TRBV6-1 with TRBJ2-7; D not resolved. This CDR3 is CASSVRSYEQYF. DNA of the CDR3: TGTGCCAGCAGTGTCAGAAGTTACGAGCAGTACTTC.